This T cell receptor (beta chain) derives from a study of T cells after yellow fever vaccination. From germline, CDR1 is MGHRA and CDR2 YSYEKL. The CDR3 is 13 residues long. The V end was cut by 3 bases, the J end by 2 bases, with 8 bases between. UMIs and a universal primer site were added when TCR cDNA was made by 5'RACE template switching. One entry per CDR3 protein, called by TCRdb with MiXCR from the 5' RACE reads. Of about 350,000 distinct CDR3 sequences in the sample, roughly 4.3% were seen once. This clonotype was recorded many times. The material sequenced was PBMCs, taken 5 days after the yellow fever booster vaccination. V gene TRBV4-1 combines with J gene TRBJ2-7, with D possibly being TRBD1 (6 bases). This TCR came from a man younger than 35 who received the YFV17D yellow fever vaccine. The CDR3 loop is CASSHGQTYEQYF. CDR3 nucleotides: TGCGCCAGCAGCCATGGACAGACCTACGAGCAGTACTTC.